This TCR beta chain was identified in a study of blood T cell repertoires in COVID-19. Study-level information: Material from acute and convalescent COVID-19 was sourced from the United States, Italy and Spain. The analysed material was cDNA or gDNA that came from T cells, B-cell-depleted T cells, or PBMCs.

Study processing details: Estimated nucleated cell counts came from reference gene primer amplification. Libraries were prepared by immunoSEQ multiplex PCR; TCRdb keeps only in-frame clonotypes and omits some of them. The V and J calls and clone size are taken from that table; D and trimming were inferred from the DNA. This sample has a few hundred thousand clones, with 80% to 90% found just once. V gave up 7 bases and J gave up 6 bases; unmatched junction bases: 5. Germline loops: CDR1 DFQATT, CDR2 SNEGSKA (reference sequence). The CDR3 runs 11 residues. The material sequenced was peripheral blood. This sequence originates from a woman aged 40 to 50 who had recovered from COVID-19. The chain is built from TRBV20-1 and TRBJ2-7; the match to TRBD1 covers 8 bases. The CDR3 bases are TGCAGTGTCCTCAGGGGGCGCGAGCAGTACTTC. It translates to CSVLRGREQYF.